This entry lists 3 T cell receptor beta chains sequenced from one sample in a study of blood T cells in healthy people across ages. Primed by a sample-barcoded 5' primer and a J-beta primer mix, a second PCR proceeded for roughly 6 to 12 cycles. MiXCR, applied by TCRdb to the 5' RACE reads, yields one record per CDR3 protein. The sample has under 1 million distinct CDR3 sequences, roughly 44% seen once. The sequenced sample was blood. The receptor source for this set is a man in his sixties in good health.

The rearrangement joins TRBV6-2 or TRBV6-3 to TRBJ2-1; TRBD1 agrees at 7 bases. The J call is in doubt because the DNA end fits TRBJ2-7 better. This CDR3 comprises 16 residues. CDR1 and CDR2 from the germline V gene are MNHEY and SVGEGT. As DNA, the CDR3 is TGTGCCAGCAGTTACGGCCGGACAGGAGCCTACAATGAGCAGTACTTC. Translation: CASSYGRTGAYNEQYF.

This clonotype was recorded a few times. One end of the junction is discordant with germline, which a read error may explain. The chain is built from TRBV11-2 and TRBJ2-7; unclear D gene. The CDR3 totals 15 residues. CDR1 and CDR2 (germline): SGHAT, FQNNGV. The CDR3 spells CAGSYGRVSHYEQYF. CDR3 bases: TGTGCCGGCAGTTACGGACGGGTCAGCCATTACGAGCAGTACTTC.

This clonotype has only a few counts. V and J are TRBV10-3 and TRBJ1-2; D is perhaps TRBD1 (5 bases). The V gene's germline CDR1 is ENHRY and CDR2 SYGVKD. V lost 10 bases and J 7 bases, leaving 22 bases between the germline ends. This CDR3 contains 14 residues. CDR3 sequence: CATGGNSDSGGYTF. CDR3 nucleotides: TGTGCCACCGGGGGTAATTCGGATTCTGGTGGCTACACCTTC.